This T cell receptor beta chain was documented in a study of CDR3 diversity in severe acne. V gave up 1 base and J gave up 7 bases, with 10 bases separating them. The CDR3 is made up of 12 amino acids. Germline CDR1 is SQVTM and CDR2 is ANQGSEA. MiXCR, applied by TCRdb to the PCR reads, yields one record per CDR3 protein. The table has about 97,000 distinct CDR3 sequences, under 60% seen once. Sequenced material: blood. The chain links TRBV29-1 to TRBJ1-2; perhaps TRBD1 as D (5 bases). The TCR was taken from a male donor with acne. CDR3 loop: CSVEGLGAGYTF. CDR3 nucleotide sequence: TGCAGCGTTGAAGGGCTCGGGGCTGGCTACACCTTC. The full variable domain, in which reference TRBV29-1 and TRBJ1-2 provide the parts outside the CDR3, is SAVISQKPSRDICQRGTSLTIQCQVDSQVTMMFWYRQQPGQSLTLIATANQGSEATYESGFVIDKFPISRPNLTFSTLTVSNMSPEDSSIYLCSVEGLGAGYTFGSGTRLTVV.